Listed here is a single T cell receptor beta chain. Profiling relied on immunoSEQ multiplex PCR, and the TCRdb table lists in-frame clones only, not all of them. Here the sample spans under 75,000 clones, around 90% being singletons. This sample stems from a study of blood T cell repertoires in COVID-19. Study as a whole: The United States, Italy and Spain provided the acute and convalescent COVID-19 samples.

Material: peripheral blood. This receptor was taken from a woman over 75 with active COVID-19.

CDR3 nucleotide sequence: TGTGCCACCAGTGACAACACAGGGGCGGGCGGCTACACCTTC. This sequence encodes CATSDNTGAGGYTF. The rearrangement uses TRBV24-1 and TRBJ1-2; TRBD1 agrees at 7 bases. The junction had 9 bases not matched to a gene; V was cut back by 4 bases and J by 8 bases. Looked up from germline, CDR1 is KGHDR and CDR2 is SFDVKD. This CDR3 contains 14 residues.